A single sample is the source of the 11 T cell receptor beta chains below, sequenced in a study of T cell responses to AZD1222 COVID-19 vaccine. The repertoire was sequenced with immunoSEQ multiplex PCR; TCRdb's copy has only in-frame clones and lacks some. Altogether around 70,000 clones are present, 60% to 85% being singletons, with the ten largest covering roughly an eighth. The sequencing used peripheral blood, collected on day 0 of AZD1222 vaccination. The receptors here all came from an adult in good health.

This clone appeared a few times. The chain couples TRBV12-3 or TRBV12-4 to TRBJ1-2, with D unresolved. Trimming shortened V by 2 bases and J by 3 bases, and 7 bases separated the two germline ends. The CDR3 length is 13 residues. The CDR3 loop reads CASSLTTDYGYTF. DNA of the CDR3: TGTGCCAGCAGTTTAACGACCGACTATGGCTACACCTTC.

This chain connects TRBV7-9 to TRBJ2-5; weak D call: TRBD1 (6 bases). There are 14 residues in the CDR3. Deletions cut 3 bases from V and 5 bases from J, with 13 bases between. CDR1 SEHNR and CDR2 FQNEAQ come from the germline V gene (reference sequence). CDR3 DNA: TGTGCCAGCAGCTTGAGACAGGCTGGCGAGACCCAGTACTTC. Translation gives CASSLRQAGETQYF.

The chain combines TRBV2 with TRBJ2-1, with 8 bases lining up with TRBD2. CDR3 length: 15 amino acids. CDR1 is SNHLY, CDR2 FYNNEI, per germline. V shed 5 bases, J shed 3 bases, and the junction held 6 bases outside the gene matches. The CDR3 is CASSFSGAGYNEQFF. CDR3 bases: TGTGCCAGCAGTTTTAGCGGGGCGGGCTACAATGAGCAGTTCTTC.

J is TRBJ2-7 and V is TRBV6-2 or TRBV6-3; D tentatively reads TRBD1 or TRBD2 (7 bases each). Trimming left V 1 base short and J 7 bases short, with 11 bases between. Germline lookup yields CDR1 MNHEY and CDR2 SVGEGT. There are 13 residues in the CDR3. CDR3 residues: CASSYYQGGEQYF. Here the CDR3 DNA reads TGTGCCAGCAGTTACTACCAGGGGGGGGAGCAGTACTTC.

The V gene is TRBV5-5, the J gene TRBJ2-6; either TRBD1 or TRBD2 may fit D (6 bases each). CDR3 size: 16 residues. V dropped 0 bases and J dropped 3 bases, with 10 bases sitting between them. In germline, CDR1 is SGHKS, CDR2 YYEKEE (reference sequence). CDR3 residues: CASSLEGGLGANVLTF. The CDR3, as DNA: TGTGCCAGCAGCTTGGAAGGGGGGCTTGGGGCCAACGTCCTGACTTTC.

V is TRBV20-1 and J is TRBJ1-2, with D maybe TRBD1 (6 bases). Trimming removed 6 bases from V and 13 bases from J, with 15 bases in between. The CDR3 loop spans 10 amino acids. Germline V gene sequence: CDR1 DFQATT, CDR2 SNEGSKA (reference sequence). The CDR3 here is CSAPGQRGTF. CDR3 DNA: TGCAGTGCGCCTGGACAGAGGGGCACCTTC.

The chain uses TRBV11-2 and TRBJ1-5, with a weak D call TRBD1 (5 bases). V dropped 3 bases and J dropped 1 base, with 13 bases sitting between them. CDR1 and CDR2 from the germline V gene are SGHAT and FQNNGV. The length of the CDR3 is 16 residues. For the CDR3, the DNA is TGTGCCAGCAGCTTTCAGGGCTCGGGCAGCAATCAGCCCCAGCATTTT. Its translation is CASSFQGSGSNQPQHF. The full variable domain, rest sourced from reference TRBV11-2 and TRBJ1-5, is EAGVAQSPRYKIIEKRQSVAFWCNPISGHATLYWYQQILGQGPKLLIQFQNNGVVDDSQLPKDRFSAERLKGVDSTLKIQPAKLEDSAVYLCASSFQGSGSNQPQHFGDGTRLSIL.

This clone was counted a single time. The V gene is TRBV28, the J gene TRBJ1-2, with 11 bases matching TRBD1. With V trimmed by 6 bases and J by 3 bases, 9 bases remained unmatched. The CDR3 totals 16 residues. Per the germline V gene, CDR1 is MDHEN and CDR2 is SYDVKM. CDR3 coding DNA: TGTGCCAGCAGAGAACGGGGGGACAGGGGGGACTATGGCTACACCTTC. Translating gives CASRERGDRGDYGYTF.

CDR3 sequence (DNA): TGTGCCAGCAGCTTACGGGGGGGGCCTCGCGAGACCCAGTACTTC. The encoded protein is CASSLRGGPRETQYF. The chain employs TRBV5-4 and TRBJ2-5; 8 bases align to TRBD2. The junction had 8 bases not matched to a gene; V was cut back by 2 bases and J by 5 bases. The CDR3 is 15 residues long. CDR1 and CDR2 from the germline V gene are SGHNT and YYREEE (reference sequence). The entire variable domain, with the rest obtained from reference TRBV5-4 and TRBJ2-5, is as follows: ETGVTQSPTHLIKTRGQQVTLRCSSQSGHNTVSWYQQALGQGPQFIFQYYREEENGRGNFPPRFSGLQFPNYSSELNVNALELDDSALYLCASSLRGGPRETQYFGPGTRLLVL.

V gene TRBV3-1 (or the pseudogene TRBV3-2) combines with J gene TRBJ1-5; 9 positions agree with TRBD1. With 4 bases clipped from V and 4 bases from J, the junction kept 14 bases outside the gene matches. The germline gives CDR1 LGHDT, CDR2 YNNKEL (reference sequence). This CDR3 has 18 residues. For the CDR3, the DNA is TGTGCCAGCAGCCCGGGGGGCCGGGACAGGGTAACTAATCAGCCCCAGCATTTT. Its translation is CASSPGGRDRVTNQPQHF.

V usage is TRBV9 and J usage is TRBJ1-1; no clear D. From germline, CDR1 is SGDLS and CDR2 YYNGEE. The CDR3 has 15 amino acids. The V and J ends lost 0 bases and 1 base respectively, with 10 bases between them. CDR3 nucleotide sequence: TGTGCCAGCAGCGTAGGCCCAGGACCGAACACTGAAGCTTTCTTT. Translation gives CASSVGPGPNTEAFF.